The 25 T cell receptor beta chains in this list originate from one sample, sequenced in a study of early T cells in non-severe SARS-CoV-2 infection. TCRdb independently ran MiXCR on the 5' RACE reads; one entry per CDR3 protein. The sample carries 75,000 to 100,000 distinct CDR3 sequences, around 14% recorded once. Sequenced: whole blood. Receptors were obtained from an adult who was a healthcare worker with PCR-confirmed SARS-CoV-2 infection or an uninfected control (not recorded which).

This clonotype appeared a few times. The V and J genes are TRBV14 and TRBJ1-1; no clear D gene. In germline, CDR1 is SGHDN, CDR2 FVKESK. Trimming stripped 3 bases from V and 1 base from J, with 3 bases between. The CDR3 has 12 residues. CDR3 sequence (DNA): TGTGCCAGCAGCCATGGGAACACTGAAGCTTTCTTT. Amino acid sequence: CASSHGNTEAFF.

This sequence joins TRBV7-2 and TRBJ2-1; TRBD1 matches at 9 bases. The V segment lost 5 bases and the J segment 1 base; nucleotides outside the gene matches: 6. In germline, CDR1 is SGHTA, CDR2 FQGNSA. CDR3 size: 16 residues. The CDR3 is CASSPQGTGSYNEQFF. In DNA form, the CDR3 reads TGTGCCAGCAGCCCCCAGGGGACAGGGTCCTACAATGAGCAGTTCTTC.

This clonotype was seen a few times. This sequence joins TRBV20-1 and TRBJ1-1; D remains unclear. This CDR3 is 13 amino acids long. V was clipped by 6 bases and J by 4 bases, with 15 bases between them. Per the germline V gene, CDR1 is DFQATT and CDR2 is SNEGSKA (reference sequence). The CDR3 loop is CSAKGWEGTEAFF. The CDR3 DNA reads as TGCAGTGCCAAGGGATGGGAAGGCACTGAAGCTTTCTTT.

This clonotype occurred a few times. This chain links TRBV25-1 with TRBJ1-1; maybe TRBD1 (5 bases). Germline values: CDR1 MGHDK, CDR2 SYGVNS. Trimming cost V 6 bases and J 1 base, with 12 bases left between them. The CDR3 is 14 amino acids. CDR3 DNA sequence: TGTGCCAGCAGCTTCGGGACGCAGAACACTGAAGCTTTCTTT. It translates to CASSFGTQNTEAFF.

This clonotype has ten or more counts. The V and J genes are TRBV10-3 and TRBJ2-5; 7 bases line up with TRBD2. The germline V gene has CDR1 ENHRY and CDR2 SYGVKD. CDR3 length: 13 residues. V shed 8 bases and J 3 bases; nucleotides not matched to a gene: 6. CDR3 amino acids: CAIRDYEEETQYF. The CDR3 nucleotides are TGTGCCATCCGGGACTACGAAGAAGAGACCCAGTACTTC.

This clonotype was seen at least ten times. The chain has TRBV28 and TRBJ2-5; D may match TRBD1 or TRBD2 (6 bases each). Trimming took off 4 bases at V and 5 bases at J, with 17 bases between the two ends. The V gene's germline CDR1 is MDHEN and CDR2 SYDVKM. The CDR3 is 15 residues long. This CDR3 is CASSSPGASDETQYF. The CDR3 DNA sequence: TGTGCCAGCAGTTCTCCGGGGGCTAGTGATGAGACCCAGTACTTC.

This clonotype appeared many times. CDR3: CASSNKRSSTDTQYF. Here the CDR3 DNA reads TGTGCCAGCAGCAACAAGAGATCTAGCACAGATACGCAGTATTTT. The chain uses TRBV5-4 and TRBJ2-3; D remains ambiguous. The CDR3 length is 15 residues. Germline CDR1 SGHNT, CDR2 YYREEE (reference sequence). Trimming removed 4 bases from V and 0 bases from J, with 12 bases in between.

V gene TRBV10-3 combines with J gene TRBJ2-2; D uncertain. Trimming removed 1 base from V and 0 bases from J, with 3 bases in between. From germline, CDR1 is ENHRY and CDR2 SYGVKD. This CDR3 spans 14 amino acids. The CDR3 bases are TGTGCCATCAGTGAGTGGGCGAACACCGGGGAGCTGTTTTTT. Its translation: CAISEWANTGELFF.

The CDR3 DNA sequence: TGTGCCAGCAGCCAAAGGTTACTAGCGGACTTCTACGAGCAGTACTTC. This encodes CASSQRLLADFYEQYF. J is TRBJ2-7 and V is TRBV3-1; 8 bases are a match to TRBD2. The CDR3 contains 16 residues. Looked up from germline, CDR1 is LGHDT and CDR2 is YNNKEL (reference sequence). The V segment lost 2 bases and the J segment 3 bases; nucleotides outside the gene matches: 9.

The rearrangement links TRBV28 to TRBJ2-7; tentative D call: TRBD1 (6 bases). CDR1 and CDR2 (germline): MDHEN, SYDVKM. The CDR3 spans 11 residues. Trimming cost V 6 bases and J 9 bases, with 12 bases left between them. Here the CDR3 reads CASRHPTGQYF. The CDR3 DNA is TGTGCCAGCAGACATCCGACAGGGCAGTACTTC.

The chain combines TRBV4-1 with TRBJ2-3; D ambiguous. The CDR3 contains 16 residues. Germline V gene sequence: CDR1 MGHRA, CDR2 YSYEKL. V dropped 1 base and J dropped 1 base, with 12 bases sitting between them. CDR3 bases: TGCGCCAGCAGCCAAGTCTCTAGTTCCCGCACAGATACGCAGTATTTT. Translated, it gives CASSQVSSSRTDTQYF.

CDR3 loop: CASSSRFTSGSGETQYF. In DNA form, the CDR3 reads TGTGCCAGCAGCTCGCGATTTACTAGCGGGAGTGGAGAGACCCAGTACTTC. The chain carries TRBV11-1 and TRBJ2-5, with 11 bases lining up with TRBD2. Germline-derived CDR1 and CDR2 are SGHAT and FQDESV (reference sequence). The CDR3 covers 17 residues. Losses at the gene ends were 4 bases for V and 4 bases for J; bases not matched to a gene: 11.

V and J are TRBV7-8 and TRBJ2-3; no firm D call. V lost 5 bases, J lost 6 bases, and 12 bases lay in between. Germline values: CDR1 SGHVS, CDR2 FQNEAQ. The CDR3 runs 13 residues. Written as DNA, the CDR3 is TGTGCCAGCAGCCCTTCAGTAGTTGATACGCAGTATTTT. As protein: CASSPSVVDTQYF. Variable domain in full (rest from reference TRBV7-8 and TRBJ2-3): GAGVSQSPRYKVAKRGQDVALRCDPISGHVSLFWYQQALGQGPEFLTYFQNEAQLDKSGLPSDRFFAERPEGSVSTLKIQRTQQEDSAVYLCASSPSVVDTQYFGPGTRLTVL.

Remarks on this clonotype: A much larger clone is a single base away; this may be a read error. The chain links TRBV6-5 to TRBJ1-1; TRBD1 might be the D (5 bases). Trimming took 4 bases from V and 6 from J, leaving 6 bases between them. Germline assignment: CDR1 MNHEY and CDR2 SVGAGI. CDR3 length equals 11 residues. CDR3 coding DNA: TGTGCCAGCAGTTCGGGGGCTGAAGCTTTCTTT. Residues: CASSSGAEAFF.

CDR3: CASSSRTGSLPQHF. Written as DNA, the CDR3 is TGTGCCAGCAGTTCCCGGACAGGGTCCCTGCCCCAGCATTTT. The V call is TRBV6-2 or TRBV6-3, the J call TRBJ1-5; 8 bases match TRBD1. The junction had 8 bases not matched to a gene; V was cut back by 4 bases and J by 9 bases. Germline V gives CDR1 MNHEY, CDR2 SVGEGT. The CDR3 has 14 residues.

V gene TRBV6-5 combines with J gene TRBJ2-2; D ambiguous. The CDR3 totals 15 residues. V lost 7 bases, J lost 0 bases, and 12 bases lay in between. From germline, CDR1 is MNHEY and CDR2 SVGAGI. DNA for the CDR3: TGTGCCAGCACCTTTAGCTCCGCGAACACCGGGGAGCTGTTTTTT. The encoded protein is CASTFSSANTGELFF.

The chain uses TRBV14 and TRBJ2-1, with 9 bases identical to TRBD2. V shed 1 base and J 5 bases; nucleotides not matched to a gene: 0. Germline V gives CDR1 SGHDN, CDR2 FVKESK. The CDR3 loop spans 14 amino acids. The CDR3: CASSQGLADNEQFF. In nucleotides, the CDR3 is TGTGCCAGCAGCCAAGGACTAGCGGACAATGAGCAGTTCTTC.

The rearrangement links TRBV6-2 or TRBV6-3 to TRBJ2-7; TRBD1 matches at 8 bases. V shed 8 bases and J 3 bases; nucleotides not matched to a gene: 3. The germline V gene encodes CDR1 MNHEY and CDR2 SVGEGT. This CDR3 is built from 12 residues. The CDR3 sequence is CASRDRSYEQYF. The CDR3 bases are TGTGCCAGCCGGGACAGGAGCTACGAGCAGTACTTC.

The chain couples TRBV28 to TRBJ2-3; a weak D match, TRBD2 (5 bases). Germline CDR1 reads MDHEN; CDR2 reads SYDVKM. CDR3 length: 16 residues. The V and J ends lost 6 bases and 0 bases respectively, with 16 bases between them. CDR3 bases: TGTGCCAGCAGCTTAATTCGGGGTGTCAGCACAGATACGCAGTATTTT. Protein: CASSLIRGVSTDTQYF.

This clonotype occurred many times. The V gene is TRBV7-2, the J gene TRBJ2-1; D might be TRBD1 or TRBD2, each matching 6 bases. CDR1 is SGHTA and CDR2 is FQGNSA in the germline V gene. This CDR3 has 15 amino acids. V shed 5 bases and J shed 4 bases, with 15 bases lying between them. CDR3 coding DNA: TGTGCCAGCAGCCCAGTAGCGGACAGTTACAATGAGCAGTTCTTC. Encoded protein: CASSPVADSYNEQFF.

The CDR3 region is CASSQDYGKLFF. CDR3 nucleotides: TGCGCCAGCAGCCAAGATTACGGAAAACTGTTTTTT. The chain employs TRBV4-1 and TRBJ1-4, with no clear D. Per germline, CDR1 MGHRA and CDR2 YSYEKL. The CDR3 spans 12 residues. V shed 0 bases and J shed 10 bases, with 6 bases lying between them.

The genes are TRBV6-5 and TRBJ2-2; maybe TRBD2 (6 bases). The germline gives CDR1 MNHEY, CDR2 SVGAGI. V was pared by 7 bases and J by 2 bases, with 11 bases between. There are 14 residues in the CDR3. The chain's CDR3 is CASKGLDNTGELFF. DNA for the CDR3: TGTGCCAGCAAGGGACTCGACAACACCGGGGAGCTGTTTTTT.

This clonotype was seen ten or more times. The CDR3 is CASREATSSYNSPLHF. The CDR3 DNA reads as TGTGCCAGCAGGGAAGCCACCAGCTCCTATAATTCACCCCTCCACTTT. The rearrangement joins TRBV28 to TRBJ1-6; D is undetermined. Germline V CDR1 and CDR2: MDHEN, SYDVKM. CDR3 length equals 16 residues. V lost 6 bases, J lost 0 bases, and 12 bases lay in between. The full variable domain, its missing parts supplied by reference TRBV28 and TRBJ1-6, is DVKVTQSSRYLVKRTGEKVFLECVQDMDHENMFWYRQDPGLGLRLIYFSYDVKMKEKGDIPEGYSVSREKKERFSLILESASTNQTSMYLCASREATSSYNSPLHFGNGTRLTVT.

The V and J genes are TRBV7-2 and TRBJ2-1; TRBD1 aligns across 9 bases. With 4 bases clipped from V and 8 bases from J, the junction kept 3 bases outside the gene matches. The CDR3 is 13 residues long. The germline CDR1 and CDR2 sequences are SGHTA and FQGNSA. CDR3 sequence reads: CASSSDRGDEQFF. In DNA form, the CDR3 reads TGTGCCAGCAGCTCGGACAGGGGCGATGAGCAGTTCTTC.

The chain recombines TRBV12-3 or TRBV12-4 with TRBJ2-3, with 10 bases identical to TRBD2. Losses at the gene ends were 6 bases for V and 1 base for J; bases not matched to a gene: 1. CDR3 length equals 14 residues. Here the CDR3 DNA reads TGTGCCAGCAGAACTAGCGGGGGCACAGATACGCAGTATTTT. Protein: CASRTSGGTDTQYF.